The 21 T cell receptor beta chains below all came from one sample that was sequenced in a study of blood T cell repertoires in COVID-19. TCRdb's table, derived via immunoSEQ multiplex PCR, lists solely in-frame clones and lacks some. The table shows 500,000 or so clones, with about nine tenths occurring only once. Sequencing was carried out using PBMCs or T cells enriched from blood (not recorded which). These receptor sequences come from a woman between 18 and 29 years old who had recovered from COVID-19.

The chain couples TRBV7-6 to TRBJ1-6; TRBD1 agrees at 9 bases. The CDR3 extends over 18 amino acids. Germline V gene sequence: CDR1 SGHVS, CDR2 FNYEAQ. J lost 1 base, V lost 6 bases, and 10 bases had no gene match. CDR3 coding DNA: TGTGCCAGCAGTACCGGGACAGGGAGAACTTCCTATAATTCACCCCTCCACTTT. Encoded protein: CASSTGTGRTSYNSPLHF.

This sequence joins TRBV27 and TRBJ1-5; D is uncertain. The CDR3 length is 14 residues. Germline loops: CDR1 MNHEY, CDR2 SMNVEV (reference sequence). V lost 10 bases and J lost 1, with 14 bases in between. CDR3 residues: CATRGGTSNQPQHF. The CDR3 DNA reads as TGTGCCACCCGCGGCGGTACGAGCAATCAGCCCCAGCATTTT.

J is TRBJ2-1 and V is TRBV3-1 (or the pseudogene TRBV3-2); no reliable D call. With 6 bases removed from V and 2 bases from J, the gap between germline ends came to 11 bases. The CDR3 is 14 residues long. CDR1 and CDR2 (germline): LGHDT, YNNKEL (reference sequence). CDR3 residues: CASSRQATYNEQFF. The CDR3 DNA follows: TGTGCCAGCAGTAGGCAGGCAACCTACAATGAGCAGTTCTTC.

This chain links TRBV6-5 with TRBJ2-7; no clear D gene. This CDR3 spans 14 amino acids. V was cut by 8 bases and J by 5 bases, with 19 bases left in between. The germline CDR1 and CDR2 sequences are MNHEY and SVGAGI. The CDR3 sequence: CASLSVVARNEQYF. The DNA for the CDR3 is TGTGCCAGCTTGTCGGTCGTGGCTAGGAACGAGCAGTACTTC.

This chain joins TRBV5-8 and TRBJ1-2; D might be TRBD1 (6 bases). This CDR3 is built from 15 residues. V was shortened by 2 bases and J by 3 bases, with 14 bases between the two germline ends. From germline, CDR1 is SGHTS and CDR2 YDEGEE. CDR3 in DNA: TGTGCCAGCAGCTTATCACACAGGGATCACTATGGCTACACCTTC. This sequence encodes CASSLSHRDHYGYTF.

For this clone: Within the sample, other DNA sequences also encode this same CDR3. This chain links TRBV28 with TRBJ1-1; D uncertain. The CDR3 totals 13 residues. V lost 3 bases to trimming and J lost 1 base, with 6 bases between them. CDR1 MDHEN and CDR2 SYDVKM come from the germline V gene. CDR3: CASSFGRNTEAFF. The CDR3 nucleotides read TGTGCCAGCAGTTTTGGCAGGAACACTGAAGCTTTCTTT. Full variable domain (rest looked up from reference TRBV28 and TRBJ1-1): DVKVTQSSRYLVKRTGEKVFLECVQDMDHENMFWYRQDPGLGLRLIYFSYDVKMKEKGDIPEGYSVSREKKERFSLILESASTNQTSMYLCASSFGRNTEAFFGQGTRLTVV.

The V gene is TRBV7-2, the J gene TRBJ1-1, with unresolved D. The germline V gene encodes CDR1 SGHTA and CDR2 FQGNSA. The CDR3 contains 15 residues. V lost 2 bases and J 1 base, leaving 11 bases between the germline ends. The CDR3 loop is CASSLWGGQNTEAFF. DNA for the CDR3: TGTGCCAGCAGCTTATGGGGAGGCCAGAACACTGAAGCTTTCTTT.

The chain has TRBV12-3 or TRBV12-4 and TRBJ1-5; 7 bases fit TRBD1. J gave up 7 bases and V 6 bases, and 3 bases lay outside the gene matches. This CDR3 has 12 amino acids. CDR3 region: CASSPDRQPQHF. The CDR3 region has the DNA TGTGCCAGCAGCCCGGACAGGCAGCCCCAGCATTTT.

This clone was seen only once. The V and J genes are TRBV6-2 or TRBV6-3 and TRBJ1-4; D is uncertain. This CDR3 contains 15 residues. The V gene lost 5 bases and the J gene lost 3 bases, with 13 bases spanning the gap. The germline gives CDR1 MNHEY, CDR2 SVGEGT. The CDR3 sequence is CASSPETDSNEKLFF. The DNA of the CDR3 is TGTGCCAGCAGTCCCGAGACGGACTCTAATGAAAAACTGTTTTTT.

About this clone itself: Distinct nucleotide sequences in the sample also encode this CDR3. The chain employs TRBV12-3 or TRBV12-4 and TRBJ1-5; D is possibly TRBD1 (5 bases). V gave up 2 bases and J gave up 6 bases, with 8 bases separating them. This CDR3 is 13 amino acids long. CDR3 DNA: TGTGCCAGCAGTTTAACCGGGGGTCAGCCCCAGCATTTT. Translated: CASSLTGGQPQHF.

As DNA, the CDR3 is TGTGCCAGTAGTATACCCCCTGGCGATACGCAGTATTTT. Its protein is CASSIPPGDTQYF. J is TRBJ2-3 and V is TRBV19, with D unclear. V was clipped by 2 bases and J by 6 bases, with 9 bases between them. Germline V gene data show CDR1 as LNHDA and CDR2 as SQIVND (reference sequence). This CDR3 has 13 residues.

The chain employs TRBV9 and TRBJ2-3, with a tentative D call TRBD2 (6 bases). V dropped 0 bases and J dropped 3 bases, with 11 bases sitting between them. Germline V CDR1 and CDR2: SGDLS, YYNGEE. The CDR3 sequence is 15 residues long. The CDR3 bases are TGTGCCAGCAGCGTAGATCTTGGGGGGACAGATACGCAGTATTTT. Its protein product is CASSVDLGGTDTQYF. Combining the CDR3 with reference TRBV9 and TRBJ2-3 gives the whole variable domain DSGVTQTPKHLITATGQRVTLRCSPRSGDLSVYWYQQSLDQGLQFLIQYYNGEERAKGNILERFSAQQFPDLHSELNLSSLELGDSALYFCASSVDLGGTDTQYFGPGTRLTVL.

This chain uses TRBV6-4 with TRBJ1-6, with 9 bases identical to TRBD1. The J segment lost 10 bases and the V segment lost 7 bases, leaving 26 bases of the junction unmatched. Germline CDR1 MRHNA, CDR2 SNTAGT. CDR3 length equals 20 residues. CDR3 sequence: CASIILTPIKIQGAGSPLHF. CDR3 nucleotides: TGTGCCAGCATCATCCTTACCCCCATTAAAATACAGGGGGCAGGGTCACCCCTCCACTTT.

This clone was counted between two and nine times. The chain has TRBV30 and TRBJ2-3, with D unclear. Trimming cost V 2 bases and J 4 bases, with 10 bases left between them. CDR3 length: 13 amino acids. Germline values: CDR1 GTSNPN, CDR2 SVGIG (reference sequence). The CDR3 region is CAWSSQASDTQYF. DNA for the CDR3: TGTGCCTGGAGTAGTCAGGCATCAGATACGCAGTATTTT.

The DNA of the CDR3 is TGTGCCAGCAGCCAAAGGCAGGGGACCTACGAGCAGTACTTC. Translating gives CASSQRQGTYEQYF. The genes are TRBV3-1 (or the pseudogene TRBV3-2) and TRBJ2-7; D may be TRBD1 (6 bases). There are 14 residues in the CDR3. The V end lost 2 bases, the J end lost 2 bases, and 10 bases lay between the germline ends. CDR1 and CDR2 from the germline V gene are LGHDT and YNNKEL (reference sequence).

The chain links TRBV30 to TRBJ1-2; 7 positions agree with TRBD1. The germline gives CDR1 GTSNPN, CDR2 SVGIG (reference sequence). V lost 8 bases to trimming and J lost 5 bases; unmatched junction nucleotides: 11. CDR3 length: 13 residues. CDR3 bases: TGTGCCGAAACCCACACAGGGGAATATGGCTACACCTTC. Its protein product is CAETHTGEYGYTF.

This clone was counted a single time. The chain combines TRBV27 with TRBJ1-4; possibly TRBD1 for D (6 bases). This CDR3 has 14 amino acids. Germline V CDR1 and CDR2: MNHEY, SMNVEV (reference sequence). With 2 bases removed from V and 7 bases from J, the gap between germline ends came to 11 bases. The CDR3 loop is CASSLQGSSEKLFF. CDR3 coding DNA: TGTGCCAGCAGTTTACAGGGGAGTAGTGAAAAACTGTTTTTT.

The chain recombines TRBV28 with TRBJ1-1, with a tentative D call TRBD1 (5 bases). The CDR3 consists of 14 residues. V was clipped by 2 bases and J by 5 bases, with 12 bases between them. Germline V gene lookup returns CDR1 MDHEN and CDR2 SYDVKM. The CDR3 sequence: CASSLGGGRTEAFF. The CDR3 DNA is TGTGCCAGCAGTTTAGGGGGAGGGCGGACTGAAGCTTTCTTT.

The CDR3 sequence: CAISDQTRRETQYF. The CDR3 nucleotides are TGTGCCATCAGTGACCAAACCCGGCGGGAGACCCAGTACTTC. V and J are TRBV10-3 and TRBJ2-5; D is unclear. Germline assignment: CDR1 ENHRY and CDR2 SYGVKD. This CDR3 is 14 amino acids long. The ends were cut back, 3 bases at V and 5 bases at J, with 13 bases in the middle.

CDR3 residues: CASSFSGGAGKTQYF. Here the CDR3 DNA reads TGTGCCAGCAGTTTTAGCGGGGGGGCCGGGAAGACCCAGTACTTC. The rearrangement links TRBV6-5 to TRBJ2-5; 11 bases fit TRBD2. CDR1 is MNHEY, CDR2 SVGAGI, per germline. The CDR3 length is 15 residues. The junction had 7 bases not matched to a gene; V was cut back by 4 bases and J by 6 bases.

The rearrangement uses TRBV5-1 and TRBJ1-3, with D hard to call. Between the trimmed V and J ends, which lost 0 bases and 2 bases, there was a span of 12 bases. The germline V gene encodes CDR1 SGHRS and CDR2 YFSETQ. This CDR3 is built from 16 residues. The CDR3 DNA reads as TGCGCCAGCAGCTTGGGGAGGGAGCCCCCTGGAAACACCATATATTTT. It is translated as CASSLGREPPGNTIYF.